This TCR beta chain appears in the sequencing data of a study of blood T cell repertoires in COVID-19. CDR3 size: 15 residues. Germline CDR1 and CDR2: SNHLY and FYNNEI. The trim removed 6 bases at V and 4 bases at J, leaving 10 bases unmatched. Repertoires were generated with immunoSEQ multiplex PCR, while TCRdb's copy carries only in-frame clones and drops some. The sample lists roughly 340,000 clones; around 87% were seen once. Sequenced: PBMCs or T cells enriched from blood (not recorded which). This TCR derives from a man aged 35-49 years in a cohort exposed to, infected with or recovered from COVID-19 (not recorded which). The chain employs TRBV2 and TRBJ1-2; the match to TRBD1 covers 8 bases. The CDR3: CASSADRGPLYGYTF. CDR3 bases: TGTGCCAGCAGCGCCGACAGGGGTCCCCTCTATGGCTACACCTTC.